This is a list of T cell receptor beta chains from one sample in a study of blood T cell repertoires in COVID-19. TCRdb keeps only in-frame clones here, not all; method: immunoSEQ multiplex PCR. The table lists about 240,000 clones, roughly 88% of them singletons. Sequencing was done on a sample of peripheral blood. These receptors were obtained from a woman between 25 and 40 years old with acute or convalescent COVID-19. Each CDR3 is given with its conserved first and last residue.

V: TRBV6-6
CDR3: CASKIGTGHQPQHF

V: TRBV7-3
CDR3: CASSSLAGGPLPIGNEQFF

V: TRBV4-2
CDR3: CASSQDELAGVREQYF

V: TRBV7-2
CDR3: CASNQYRNTEAFF

V: TRBV2
CDR3: CASRYVSTGGPPGANVLTF

V: TRBV6-2/TRBV6-3
CDR3: CASSPPPGQGARNEQFF

V: TRBV5-4
CDR3: CASSSYYEQYF

V: TRBV4-1
CDR3: CASTARAGNEKLFF

V: TRBV24-1
CDR3: CATQLRGTGELFF

V: TRBV7-6
CDR3: CASSLAMDPDSSGSYRDTQYF

V: TRBV10-3
CDR3: CAISKDSNHEQYF

V: TRBV7-2
CDR3: CASSLRGSNEKLFF

V: TRBV7-2
CDR3: CASSTGGRETQYF

V: TRBV24-1
CDR3: CATSKQGYTDTQYF

V: TRBV19
CDR3: CASRRTGVLREQFF

V: TRBV7-6
CDR3: CASSTGLAGHYEQYF

V: TRBV6-5
CDR3: CASRLAPGSYEQYF

V: TRBV19
CDR3: CASSQRTHSNQPQHF

V: TRBV7-6
CDR3: CASSELARGADTQYF

V: TRBV6-4
CDR3: CASSDSGINEQFF

V: TRBV4-2
CDR3: CASSQDSAGGIYEQYF

V: TRBV7-2
CDR3: CASSSSGIQETQYF

V: TRBV9
CDR3: CASSSLADPWDNEQFF

V: TRBV19
CDR3: CASSRASAIYNEQFF

V: TRBV10-1
CDR3: CASSNGVYEQYF

V: TRBV5-1
CDR3: CASSSAAGSQYF

V: TRBV11-3
CDR3: CASSRTGEETQYF

V: TRBV27
CDR3: CASSGGVPGLEQFF

V: TRBV6-4
CDR3: CASSPGTSGRDNEQFF

V: TRBV28
CDR3: CASSLPGDEKLFF

V: TRBV10-3
CDR3: CAIRGQTNTEAFF

V: TRBV11-2
CDR3: CASSLNHGGSSYEQYF

V: TRBV10-1
CDR3: CASSGAGEAYNEQFF

V: TRBV30
CDR3: CAWGPPTGGSNQPQHF